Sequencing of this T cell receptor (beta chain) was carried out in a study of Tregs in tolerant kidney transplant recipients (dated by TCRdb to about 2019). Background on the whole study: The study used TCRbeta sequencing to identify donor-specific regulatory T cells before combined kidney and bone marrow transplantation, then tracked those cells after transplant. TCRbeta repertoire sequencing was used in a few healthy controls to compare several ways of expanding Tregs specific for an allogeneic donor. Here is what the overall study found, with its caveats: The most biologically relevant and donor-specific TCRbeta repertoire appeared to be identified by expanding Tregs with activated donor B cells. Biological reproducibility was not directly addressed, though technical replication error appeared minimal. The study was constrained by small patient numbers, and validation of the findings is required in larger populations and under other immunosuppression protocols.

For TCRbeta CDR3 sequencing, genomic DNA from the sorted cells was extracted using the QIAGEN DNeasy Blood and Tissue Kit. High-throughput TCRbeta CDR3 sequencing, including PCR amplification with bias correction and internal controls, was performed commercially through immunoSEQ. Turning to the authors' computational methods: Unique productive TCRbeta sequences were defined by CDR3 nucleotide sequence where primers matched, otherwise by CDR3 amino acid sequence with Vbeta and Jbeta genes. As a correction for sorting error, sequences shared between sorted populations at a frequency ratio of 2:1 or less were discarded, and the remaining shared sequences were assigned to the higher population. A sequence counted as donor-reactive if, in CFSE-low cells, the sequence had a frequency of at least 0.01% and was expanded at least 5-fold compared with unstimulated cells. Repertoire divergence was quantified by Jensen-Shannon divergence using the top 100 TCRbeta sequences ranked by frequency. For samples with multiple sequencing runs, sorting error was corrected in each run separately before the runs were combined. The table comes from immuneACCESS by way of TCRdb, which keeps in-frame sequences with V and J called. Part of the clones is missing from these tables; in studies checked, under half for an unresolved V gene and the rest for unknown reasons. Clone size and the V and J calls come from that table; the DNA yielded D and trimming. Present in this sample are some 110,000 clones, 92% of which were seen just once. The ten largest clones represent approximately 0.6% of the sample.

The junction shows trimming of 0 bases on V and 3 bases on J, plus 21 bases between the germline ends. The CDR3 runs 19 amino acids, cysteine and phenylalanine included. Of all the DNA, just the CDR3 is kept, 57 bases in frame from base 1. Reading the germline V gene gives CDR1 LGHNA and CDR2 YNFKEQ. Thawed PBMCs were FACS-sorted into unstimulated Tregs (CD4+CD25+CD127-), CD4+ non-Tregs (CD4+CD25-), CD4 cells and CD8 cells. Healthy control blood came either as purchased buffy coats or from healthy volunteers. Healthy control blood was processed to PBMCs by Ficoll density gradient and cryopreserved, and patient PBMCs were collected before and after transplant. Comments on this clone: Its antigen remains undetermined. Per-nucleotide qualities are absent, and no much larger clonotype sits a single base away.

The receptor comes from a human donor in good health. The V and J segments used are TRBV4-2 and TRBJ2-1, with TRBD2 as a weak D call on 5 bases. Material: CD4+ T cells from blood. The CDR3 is CASSQDFEGLKFNYNEQFF. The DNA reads TGTGCCAGCAGCCAAGATTTCGAAGGACTCAAGTTCAACTACAATGAGCAGTTCTTC.